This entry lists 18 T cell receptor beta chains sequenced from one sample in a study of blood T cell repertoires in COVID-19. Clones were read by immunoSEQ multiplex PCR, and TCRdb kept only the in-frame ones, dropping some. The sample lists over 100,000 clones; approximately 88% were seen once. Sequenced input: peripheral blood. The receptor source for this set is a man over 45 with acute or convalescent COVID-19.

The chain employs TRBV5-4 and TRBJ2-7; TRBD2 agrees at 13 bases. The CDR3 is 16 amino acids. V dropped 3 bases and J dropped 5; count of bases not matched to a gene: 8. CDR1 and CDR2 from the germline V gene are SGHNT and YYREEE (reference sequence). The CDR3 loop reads CASSSPGLAGVNEQYF. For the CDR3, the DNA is TGTGCCAGCAGCTCGCCTGGACTAGCGGGAGTCAACGAGCAGTACTTC.

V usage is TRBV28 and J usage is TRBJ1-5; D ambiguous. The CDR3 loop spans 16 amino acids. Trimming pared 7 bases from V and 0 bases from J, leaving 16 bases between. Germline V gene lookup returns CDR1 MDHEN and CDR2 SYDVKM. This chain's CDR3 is CASTYPAGYSNQPQHF. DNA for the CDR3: TGTGCCAGCACTTACCCCGCAGGCTATAGCAATCAGCCCCAGCATTTT.

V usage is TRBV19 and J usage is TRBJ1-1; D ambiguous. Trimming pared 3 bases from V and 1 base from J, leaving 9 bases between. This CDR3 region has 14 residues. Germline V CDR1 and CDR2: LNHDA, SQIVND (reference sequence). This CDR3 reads CASSILPGNTEAFF. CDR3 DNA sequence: TGTGCCAGTAGTATTTTGCCCGGGAACACTGAAGCTTTCTTT.

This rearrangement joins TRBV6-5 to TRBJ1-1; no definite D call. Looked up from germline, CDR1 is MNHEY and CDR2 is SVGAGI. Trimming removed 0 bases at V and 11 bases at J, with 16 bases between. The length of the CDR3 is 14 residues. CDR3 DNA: TGTGCCAGCAGTTACTCTTCCGAGGGAGTAACGGCTTTCTTT. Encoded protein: CASSYSSEGVTAFF.

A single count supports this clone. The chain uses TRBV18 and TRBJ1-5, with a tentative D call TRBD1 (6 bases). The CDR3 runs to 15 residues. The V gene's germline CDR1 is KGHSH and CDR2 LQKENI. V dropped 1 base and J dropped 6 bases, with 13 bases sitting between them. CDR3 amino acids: CASSPLGGAGQPQHF. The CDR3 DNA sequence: TGTGCCAGCTCACCACTAGGGGGGGCTGGTCAGCCCCAGCATTTT. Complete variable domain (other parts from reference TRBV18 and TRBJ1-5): NAGVMQNPRHLVRRRGQEARLRCSPMKGHSHVYWYRQLPEEGLKFMVYLQKENIIDESGMPKERFSAEFPKEGPSILRIQQVVRGDSAAYFCASSPLGGAGQPQHFGDGTRLSIL.

CDR3 DNA: TGTGCCAGCACCCCCCAGGGGATCTACGAGCAGTACTTC. It encodes CASTPQGIYEQYF. The chain combines TRBV12-3 or TRBV12-4 with TRBJ2-7; tentative D call: TRBD1 (6 bases). The CDR3 is made up of 13 amino acids. V was trimmed by 7 bases and J by 3 bases, leaving 13 bases between them.

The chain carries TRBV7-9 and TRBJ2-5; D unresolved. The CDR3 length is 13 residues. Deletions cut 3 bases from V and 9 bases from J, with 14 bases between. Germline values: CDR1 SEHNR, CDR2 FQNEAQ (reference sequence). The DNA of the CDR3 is TGTGCCAGCAGCTTTGAAGCCCCGAGGCCCCAGTACTTC. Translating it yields CASSFEAPRPQYF.

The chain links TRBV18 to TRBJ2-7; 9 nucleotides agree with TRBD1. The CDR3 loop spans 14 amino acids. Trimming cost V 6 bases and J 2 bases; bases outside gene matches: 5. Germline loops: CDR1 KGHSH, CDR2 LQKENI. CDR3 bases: TGTGCCAGCTCCTCCACAGGGGGCACCTACGAGCAGTACTTC. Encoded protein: CASSSTGGTYEQYF.

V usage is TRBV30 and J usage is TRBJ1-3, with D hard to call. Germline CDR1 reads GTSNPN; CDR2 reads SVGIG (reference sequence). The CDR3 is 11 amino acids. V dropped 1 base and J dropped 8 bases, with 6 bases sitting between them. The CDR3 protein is CAWSGSDTIYF. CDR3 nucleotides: TGTGCCTGGAGTGGGTCGGACACCATATATTTT.

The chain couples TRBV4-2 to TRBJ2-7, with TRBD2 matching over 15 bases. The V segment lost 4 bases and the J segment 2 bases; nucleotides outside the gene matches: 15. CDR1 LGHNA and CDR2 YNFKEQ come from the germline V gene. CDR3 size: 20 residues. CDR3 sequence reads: CASSRTEGGTSGRSPYEQYF. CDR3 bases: TGTGCCAGCAGCCGAACCGAAGGAGGGACTAGCGGGAGGAGTCCCTACGAGCAGTACTTC.

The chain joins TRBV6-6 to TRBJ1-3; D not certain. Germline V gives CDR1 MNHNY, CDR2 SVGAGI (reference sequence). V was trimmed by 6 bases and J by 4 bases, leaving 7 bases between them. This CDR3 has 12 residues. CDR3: CASSQSGNTIYF. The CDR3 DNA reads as TGTGCCAGCAGCCAATCAGGAAACACCATATATTTT.

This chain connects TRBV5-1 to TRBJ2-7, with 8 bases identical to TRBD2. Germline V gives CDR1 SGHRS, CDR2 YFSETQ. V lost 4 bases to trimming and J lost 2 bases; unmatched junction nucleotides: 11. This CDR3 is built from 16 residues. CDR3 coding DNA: TGCGCCAGCAGCCTAATAATCAGCGGGAGCCCCTACGAGCAGTACTTC. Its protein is CASSLIISGSPYEQYF.

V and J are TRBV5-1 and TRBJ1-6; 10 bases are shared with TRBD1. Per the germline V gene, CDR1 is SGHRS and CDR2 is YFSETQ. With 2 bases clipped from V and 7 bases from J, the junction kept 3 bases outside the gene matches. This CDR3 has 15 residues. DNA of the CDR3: TGCGCCAGCAGCTTACGACAGGGGGCGAATTCACCCCTCCACTTT. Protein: CASSLRQGANSPLHF.

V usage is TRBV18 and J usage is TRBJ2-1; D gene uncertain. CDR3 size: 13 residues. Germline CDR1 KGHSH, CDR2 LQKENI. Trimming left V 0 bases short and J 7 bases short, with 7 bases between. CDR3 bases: TGTGCCAGCTCACCACCTTCCCAGAATGAGCAGTTCTTC. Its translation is CASSPPSQNEQFF.

CDR3 DNA: TGTGCCAGCAGCAAGCAGACCGGGACAGAGAAAGAGACCCAGTACTTC. Translation: CASSKQTGTEKETQYF. The genes are TRBV21-1 and TRBJ2-5; the D call in the table, TRBD1, was not verified against the DNA. TRBV21-1 is annotated as a pseudogene. The CDR3 sequence is 16 residues long.

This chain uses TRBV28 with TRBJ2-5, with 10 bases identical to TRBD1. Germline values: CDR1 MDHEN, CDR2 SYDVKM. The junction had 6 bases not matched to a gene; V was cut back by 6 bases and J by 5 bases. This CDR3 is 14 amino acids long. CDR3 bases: TGTGCCAGCAGCCCGACAGGGGGCGCGGAGACCCAGTACTTC. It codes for CASSPTGGAETQYF.

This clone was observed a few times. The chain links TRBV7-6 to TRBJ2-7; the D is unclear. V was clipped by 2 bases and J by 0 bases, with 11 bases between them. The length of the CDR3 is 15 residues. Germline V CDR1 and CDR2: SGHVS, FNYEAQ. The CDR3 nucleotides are TGTGCCAGCAGCTTACTAGGCACGGGCTCCTACGAGCAGTACTTC. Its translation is CASSLLGTGSYEQYF.

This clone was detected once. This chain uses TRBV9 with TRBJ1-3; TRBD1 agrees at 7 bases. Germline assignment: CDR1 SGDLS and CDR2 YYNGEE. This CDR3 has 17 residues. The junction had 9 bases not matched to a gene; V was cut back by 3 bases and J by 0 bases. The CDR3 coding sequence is TGTGCCAGCAGCGCGCGACAGGGTTTTTTCTCTGGAAACACCATATATTTT. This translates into CASSARQGFFSGNTIYF.